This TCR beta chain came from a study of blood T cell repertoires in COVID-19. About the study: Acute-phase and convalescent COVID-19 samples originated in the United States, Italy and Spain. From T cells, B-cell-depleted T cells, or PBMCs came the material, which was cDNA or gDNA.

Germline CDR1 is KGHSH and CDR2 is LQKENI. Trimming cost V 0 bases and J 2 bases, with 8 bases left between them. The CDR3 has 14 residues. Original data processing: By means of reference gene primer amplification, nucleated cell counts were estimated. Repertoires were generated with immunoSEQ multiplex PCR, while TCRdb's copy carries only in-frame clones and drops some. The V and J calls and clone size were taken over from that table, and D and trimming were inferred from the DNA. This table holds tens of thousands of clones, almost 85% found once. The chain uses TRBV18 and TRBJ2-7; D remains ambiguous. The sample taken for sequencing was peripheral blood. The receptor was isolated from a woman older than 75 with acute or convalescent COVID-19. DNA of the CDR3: TGTGCCAGCTCACCACCCTCTTCCCCCTACGAGCAGTACTTC. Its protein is CASSPPSSPYEQYF.